The rows below give T cell receptor beta chains drawn from one sample of a study of CD8+ T cells in alopecia areata. Profiled with immunoSEQ multiplex PCR; TCRdb holds only in-frame clones, not every one. Of approximately 140,000 clones in the sample, 65% to 90% were seen once. Sequencing used CD8+ T cells sorted from blood, obtained at week 4, from a patient treated with tofacitinib. These receptors all come from a human donor with alopecia areata. The CDR3 runs from the conserved cysteine through the conserved F or W. A D gene is named only where the DNA matches it firmly. Not all rows give a size; the values are once, few, many and, for expanded clones, a class.

CDR3 length	D gene	V gene	J gene	clone size	CDR3 protein	CDR3 DNA
15	TRBD1	TRBV6-5	TRBJ1-2	.	CASSWGTASNYGYTF	TGTGCCAGCAGTTGGGGGACAGCGAGTAACTATGGCTACACCTTC
13	TRBD1	TRBV14	TRBJ1-2	.	CASSLGQAGGYTF	TGTGCCAGCAGCCTTGGACAGGCGGGGGGCTACACCTTC
15	.	TRBV4-3	TRBJ1-1	.	CASSQDLGAGTEAFF	TGCGCCAGCAGCCAAGATCTAGGGGCAGGCACTGAAGCTTTCTTT
13	.	TRBV7-2	TRBJ2-7	.	CASRASWGDEQYF	TGTGCCAGCAGAGCCAGCTGGGGGGACGAGCAGTACTTC
14	TRBD2	TRBV29-1	TRBJ2-1	.	CSVEAAGGAREQFF	TGCAGCGTTGAAGCAGCCGGGGGGGCACGCGAGCAGTTCTTC
13	TRBD1	TRBV5-6	TRBJ2-7	.	CASSTGVHYEQYF	TGTGCCAGCAGCACAGGGGTCCACTACGAGCAGTACTTC
14	.	TRBV7-9	TRBJ2-7	.	CASSLLELSYEQYF	TGTGCCAGCAGCTTATTGGAACTGAGCTACGAGCAGTACTTC
16	TRBD1	TRBV29-1	TRBJ1-2	.	CSVEDPVWDRVVGYTF	TGCAGCGTTGAAGACCCCGTTTGGGACAGGGTAGTCGGCTACACCTTC
12	TRBD1	TRBV11-2	TRBJ2-7	.	CASSWETGEQYF	TGTGCCAGCAGCTGGGAGACAGGGGAGCAGTACTTC
16	.	TRBV9	TRBJ1-2	.	CASSVGRETDYDGYTF	TGTGCCAGCAGCGTGGGTAGGGAGACAGACTATGATGGCTACACCTTC
15	.	TRBV27	TRBJ1-5	once	CASLPRLDSNQPQHF	TGTGCCAGCCTCCCAAGGTTGGACAGCAATCAGCCCCAGCATTTT
15	TRBD2	TRBV7-2	TRBJ2-3	.	CASSPTGGNTDTQYF	TGTGCCAGCAGCCCGACGGGGGGGAATACAGATACGCAGTATTTT
15	TRBD2	TRBV30	TRBJ2-5	.	CAWSGGLAGWETQYF	TGTGCCTGGAGTGGCGGACTAGCAGGGTGGGAGACCCAGTACTTC
11	.	TRBV19	TRBJ2-4	.	CASTGGRVTHF	TGTGCCAGTACCGGGGGTCGAGTTACCCACTTC
15	TRBD1	TRBV4-3	TRBJ2-5	.	CASSQGTGRLETQYF	TGCGCCAGCAGCCAGGGGACAGGCCGATTGGAGACCCAGTACTTC
12	.	TRBV5-1	TRBJ2-1	few	CASLGVSNEQFF	TGCGCCAGCCTCGGTGTCTCCAATGAGCAGTTCTTC
17	.	TRBV2	TRBJ2-2	.	CASRTRPNFTITGELFF	TGTGCCAGCAGGACCCGGCCCAACTTTACTATAACCGGGGAGCTGTTTTTT
12	.	TRBV29-1	TRBJ2-2	.	CSALGNAGELFF	TGCAGCGCCCTGGGGAACGCCGGGGAGCTGTTTTTT
15	TRBD1	TRBV6-5	TRBJ2-5	.	CASRPDRGLAETQYF	TGTGCCAGCAGACCCGACAGGGGGCTCGCAGAGACCCAGTACTTC
14	TRBD1	TRBV2	TRBJ2-7	.	CASSPGQGLYEQYF	TGTGCCAGCAGTCCTGGACAGGGACTCTACGAGCAGTACTTC
16	.	TRBV27	TRBJ2-3	.	CASSSTVFSSTDTQYF	TGTGCCAGCAGTTCAACAGTCTTCTCTAGCACAGATACGCAGTATTTT
16	TRBD2	TRBV12-5	TRBJ2-4	.	CASGSSGLAAQNIQYF	TGTGCTAGTGGTTCCTCGGGACTAGCGGCCCAAAACATTCAGTACTTC
14	.	TRBV27	TRBJ1-1	.	CASKIEQGTTEAFF	TGTGCCAGCAAGATTGAACAGGGTACCACTGAAGCTTTCTTT
16	.	TRBV19	TRBJ2-3	.	CASSTELGGMGDTQYF	TGTGCCAGTAGTACCGAGCTTGGGGGGATGGGAGATACGCAGTATTTT
14	.	TRBV7-9	TRBJ1-1	.	CASSVSVRSTEAFF	TGTGCCAGCAGCGTCTCGGTCAGGTCCACTGAAGCTTTCTTT
12	.	TRBV6-1	TRBJ2-3	.	CASSGPADTQYF	TGTGCCAGCAGTGGGCCGGCCGATACGCAGTATTTT